This is a list of T cell receptor beta chains from one sample in a study of memory CD4+ T cells and cytomegalovirus serostatus. Profiling relied on immunoSEQ multiplex PCR, and the TCRdb table lists in-frame clones only, not all of them. This table holds tens of thousands of clones, less than 80% found once. The specimen sequenced was memory CD4+ T cells from blood. The receptors were gathered from an adult in good health and CMV-seronegative. Each CDR3 is given with its conserved first and last residue.

v_call | cdr3_aa
TRBV30 | CAWSDDGPYYEQYF
TRBV7-2 | CASSSGLAGGRNREQYF
TRBV12-5 | CASGFGSVETQYF
TRBV18 | CASSPTTSRRSYNEQFF
TRBV9 | CASSRNIFSGNTIYF
TRBV27 | CASSSHLTGGQGYTF
TRBV21-1 | CASGGVSEYEQYF
TRBV6-5 | CASSYGPTGLGYTF
TRBV29-1 | CSVDSLPQYF
TRBV7-6 | CASSSGLSPPGSYEQYF
TRBV11-3 | CASSLRGGIYEQYF
TRBV5-6 | CASMPGQSGETQYF
TRBV28 | CASNSAALGEQYF
TRBV6-1 | CASSELSFFRNQPQHF
TRBV19 | CASTDGGGSNTEAFF
TRBV5-1 | CASSLPASSGANVLTF
TRBV6-5 | CASSPGRSYEQYF
TRBV18 | CASSGPDNSGNTIYF
TRBV6-5 | CASSRQAVAYEQYF
TRBV5-1 | CASSLASSDYEQYF
TRBV20-1 | CSALQSYEQYF
TRBV30 | CAWRKTGERETQYF
TRBV7-2 | CASSLVPPGTGVTDTQYF
TRBV27 | CASMGTGGSYEQYF
TRBV18 | CASSQTSVQPQHF
TRBV5-1 | CASTLGENTEAFF
TRBV7-9 | CASSLDLGIGEQFF
TRBV29-1 | CSVEGDKFYEQYF
TRBV6-1 | CASSAGGGYTEAFF
TRBV7-2 | CASSLRSSGTSEQYF
TRBV7-3 | CASSLTSGGSPYEQYF
TRBV2 | CASTLSWQGDYGYTF
TRBV6-5 | CASSWLAGDTDTQYF
TRBV19 | CASSTLAAQRNEQFF
TRBV19 | CASSIRSGVSYNEQFF
TRBV5-5 | CASSPTGGTDTQYF
TRBV5-1 | CASSFAKRGGHYNEQFF
TRBV2 | CASSEVVGPHYTF
TRBV18 | CASSDGTSGTYEQYF
TRBV30 | CACSRTAQETQYF
TRBV27 | CASSSGTGSSGANVLTF
TRBV7-9 | CASSHPRGGLDTEAFF
TRBV11-3 | CASSVSLTDTQYF
TRBV19 | CASSMRGYTGELFF
TRBV18 | CASSPQQGTYEQYF
TRBV2 | CASSAGLENEQFF
TRBV28 | CASGGRIGSTEAFF
TRBV4-2 | CASSQAGQGIAYEQYF
TRBV7-2 | CASSLAGGGGMGEQFF
TRBV21-1 | CASSPPPRPGNTIYF
TRBV4-3 | CASSQDVGIADRSYEQYF
TRBV4-1 | CASSPGTGSGSNQPQHF